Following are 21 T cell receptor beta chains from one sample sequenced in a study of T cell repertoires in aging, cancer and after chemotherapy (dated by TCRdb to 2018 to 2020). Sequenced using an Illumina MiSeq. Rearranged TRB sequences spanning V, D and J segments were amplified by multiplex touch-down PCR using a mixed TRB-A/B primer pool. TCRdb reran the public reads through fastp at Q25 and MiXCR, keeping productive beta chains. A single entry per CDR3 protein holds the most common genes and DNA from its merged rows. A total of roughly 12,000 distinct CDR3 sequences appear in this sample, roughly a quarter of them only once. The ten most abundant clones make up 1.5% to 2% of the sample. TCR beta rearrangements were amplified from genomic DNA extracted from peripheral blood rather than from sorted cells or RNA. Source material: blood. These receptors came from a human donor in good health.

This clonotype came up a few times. The CDR3 sequence: CASSVEGGTQYF. CDR3 DNA: TGCGCCAGCAGTGTAGAGGGGGGTACCCAGTACTTC. The genes are TRBV10-2 and TRBJ2-5; D tentatively fits TRBD1 or TRBD2 (6 bases each). The CDR3 consists of 12 residues. Germline V lookup: CDR1 WSHSY, CDR2 SAAADI. Trimming took off 4 bases at V and 8 bases at J, with 11 bases between the two ends.

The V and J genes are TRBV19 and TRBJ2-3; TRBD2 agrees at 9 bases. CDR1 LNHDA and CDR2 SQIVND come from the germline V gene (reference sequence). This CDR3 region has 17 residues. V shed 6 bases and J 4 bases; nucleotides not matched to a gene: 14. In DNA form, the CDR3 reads TGTGCCAGTAGGAACCCCTCCGGGCGGGGGGGCCCAGATACGCAGTATTTT. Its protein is CASRNPSGRGGPDTQYF.

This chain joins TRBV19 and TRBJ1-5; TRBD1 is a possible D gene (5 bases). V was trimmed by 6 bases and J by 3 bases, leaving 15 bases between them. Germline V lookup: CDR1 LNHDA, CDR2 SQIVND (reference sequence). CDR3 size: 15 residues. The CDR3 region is CASSAGWGTNQPQHF. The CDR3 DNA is TGTGCCAGTAGCGCAGGGTGGGGAACCAATCAGCCCCAGCATTTT.

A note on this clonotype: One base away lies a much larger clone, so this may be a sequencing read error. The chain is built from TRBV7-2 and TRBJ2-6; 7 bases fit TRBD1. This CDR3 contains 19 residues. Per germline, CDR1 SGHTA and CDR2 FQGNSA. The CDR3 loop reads CVSSPRGTGVHSGANVLTF. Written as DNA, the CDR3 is TGTGTCAGTAGTCCCCGGGGTACAGGGGTCCACTCTGGGGCCAACGTCCTGACTTTC.

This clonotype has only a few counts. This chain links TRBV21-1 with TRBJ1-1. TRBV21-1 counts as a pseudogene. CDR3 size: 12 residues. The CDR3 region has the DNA TGTGCCAGCACCACCGACCAGTATGAAGCTTTCTTT. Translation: CASTTDQYEAFF.

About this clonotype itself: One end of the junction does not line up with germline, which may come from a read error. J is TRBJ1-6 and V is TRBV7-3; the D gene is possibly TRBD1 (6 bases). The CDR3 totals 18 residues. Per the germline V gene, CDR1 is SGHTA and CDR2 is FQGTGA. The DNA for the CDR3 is TGTGCTAGCAGCCCCCCTGGGAGGGACATCCCCTATAATTCACCCCTCCACTTT. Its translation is CASSPPGRDIPYNSPLHF.

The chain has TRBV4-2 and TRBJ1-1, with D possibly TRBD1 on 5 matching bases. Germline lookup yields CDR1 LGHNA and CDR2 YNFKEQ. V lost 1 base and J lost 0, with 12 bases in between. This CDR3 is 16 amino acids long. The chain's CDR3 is CASSQASEGMNTEAFF. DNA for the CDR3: TGTGCCAGCAGCCAAGCCTCTGAGGGGATGAACACTGAAGCTTTCTTT.

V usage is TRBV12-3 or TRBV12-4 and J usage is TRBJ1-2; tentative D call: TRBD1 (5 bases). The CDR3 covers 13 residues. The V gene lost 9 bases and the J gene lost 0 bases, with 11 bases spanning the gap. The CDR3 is CASTSQANYGYTF. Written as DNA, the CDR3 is TGTGCCAGTACATCACAGGCTAACTATGGCTACACCTTC.

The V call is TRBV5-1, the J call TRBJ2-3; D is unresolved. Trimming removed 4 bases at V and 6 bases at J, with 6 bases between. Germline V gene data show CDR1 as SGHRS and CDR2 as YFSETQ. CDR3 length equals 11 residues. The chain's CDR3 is CASSLADTQYF. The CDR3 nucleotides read TGCGCCAGCAGCCTCGCCGATACGCAGTATTTT.

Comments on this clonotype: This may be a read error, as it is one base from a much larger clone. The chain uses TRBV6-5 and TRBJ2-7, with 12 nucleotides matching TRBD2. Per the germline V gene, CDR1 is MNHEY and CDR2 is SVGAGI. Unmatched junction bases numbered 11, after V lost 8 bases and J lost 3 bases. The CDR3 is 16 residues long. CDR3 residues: CASCVASSGGVYEQYF. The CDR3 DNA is TGTGCCAGCTGCGTGGCATCTAGCGGGGGGGTCTACGAGCAGTACTTC.

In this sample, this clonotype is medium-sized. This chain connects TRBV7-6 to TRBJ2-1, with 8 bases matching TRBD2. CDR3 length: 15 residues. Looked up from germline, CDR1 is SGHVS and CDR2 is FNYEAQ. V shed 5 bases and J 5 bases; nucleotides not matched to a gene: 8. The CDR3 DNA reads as TGTGCCAGCAGCCCTCGTAGCGGGACTCACAATGAGCAGTTCTTC. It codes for CASSPRSGTHNEQFF.

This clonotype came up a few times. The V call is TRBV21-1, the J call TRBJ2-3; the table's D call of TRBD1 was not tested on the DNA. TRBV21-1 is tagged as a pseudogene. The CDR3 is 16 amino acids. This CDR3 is CASSARDRGDTDTQYF. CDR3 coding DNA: TGTGCCAGCAGCGCCCGGGACAGGGGGGATACAGATACGCAGTATTTT.

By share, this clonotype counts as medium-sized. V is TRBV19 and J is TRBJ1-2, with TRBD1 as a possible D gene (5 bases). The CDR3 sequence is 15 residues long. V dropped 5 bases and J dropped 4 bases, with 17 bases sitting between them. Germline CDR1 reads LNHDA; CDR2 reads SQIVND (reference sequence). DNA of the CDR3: TGTGCCAGTAGTCCCTCGGGGGTTAACGCCTATGGCTACACCTTC. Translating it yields CASSPSGVNAYGYTF.

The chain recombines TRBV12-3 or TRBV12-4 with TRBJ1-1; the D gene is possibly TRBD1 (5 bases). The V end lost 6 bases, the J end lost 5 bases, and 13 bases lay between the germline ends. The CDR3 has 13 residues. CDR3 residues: CASRGGDWTEAFF. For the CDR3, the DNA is TGTGCCAGCAGGGGAGGGGATTGGACTGAAGCTTTCTTT.

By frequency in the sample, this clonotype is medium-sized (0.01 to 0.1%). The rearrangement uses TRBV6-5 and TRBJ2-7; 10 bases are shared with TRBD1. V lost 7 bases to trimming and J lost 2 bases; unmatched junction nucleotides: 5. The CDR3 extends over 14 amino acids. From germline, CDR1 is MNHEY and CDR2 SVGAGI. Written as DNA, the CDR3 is TGTGCCAGCACTTCCGGGACAGGGGCCTACGAGCAGTACTTC. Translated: CASTSGTGAYEQYF.

The CDR3 sequence is CASSPLLPYNEQFF. The CDR3 DNA sequence: TGTGCCAGCAGTCCCCTTCTCCCCTACAATGAGCAGTTCTTC. The chain combines TRBV27 with TRBJ2-1; D ambiguous. Germline V gives CDR1 MNHEY, CDR2 SMNVEV (reference sequence). With 5 bases removed from V and 2 bases from J, the gap between germline ends came to 10 bases. The CDR3 loop spans 14 amino acids.

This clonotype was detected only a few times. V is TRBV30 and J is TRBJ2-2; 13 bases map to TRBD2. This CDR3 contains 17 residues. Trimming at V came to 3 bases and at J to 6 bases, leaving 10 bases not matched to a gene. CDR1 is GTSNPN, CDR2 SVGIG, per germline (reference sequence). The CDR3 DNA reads TGTGCCTGGAGCCCCTGGGGTACTAGCGGGGGGGCCGGGGAGCTGTTTTTT. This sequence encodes CAWSPWGTSGGAGELFF.

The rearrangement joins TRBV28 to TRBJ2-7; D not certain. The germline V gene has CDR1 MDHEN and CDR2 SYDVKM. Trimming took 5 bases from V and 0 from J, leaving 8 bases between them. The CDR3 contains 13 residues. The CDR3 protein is CASSTGPSYEQYF. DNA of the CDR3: TGTGCCAGCAGTACGGGCCCCTCCTACGAGCAGTACTTC.

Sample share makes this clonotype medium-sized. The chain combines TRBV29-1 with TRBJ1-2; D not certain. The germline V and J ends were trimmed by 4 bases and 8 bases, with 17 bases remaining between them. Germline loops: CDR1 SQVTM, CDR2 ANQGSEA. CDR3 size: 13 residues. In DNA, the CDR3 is TGCAGCGTTGGGGTTAGGGAACCGGGCGGCTACACCTTC. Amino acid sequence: CSVGVREPGGYTF.

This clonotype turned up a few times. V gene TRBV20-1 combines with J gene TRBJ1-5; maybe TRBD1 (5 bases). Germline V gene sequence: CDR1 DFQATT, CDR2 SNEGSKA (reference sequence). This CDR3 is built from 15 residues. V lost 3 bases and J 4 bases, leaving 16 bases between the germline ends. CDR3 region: CSASPGEGTNQPQHF. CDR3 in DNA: TGCAGTGCTAGCCCGGGGGAGGGCACGAATCAGCCCCAGCATTTT.

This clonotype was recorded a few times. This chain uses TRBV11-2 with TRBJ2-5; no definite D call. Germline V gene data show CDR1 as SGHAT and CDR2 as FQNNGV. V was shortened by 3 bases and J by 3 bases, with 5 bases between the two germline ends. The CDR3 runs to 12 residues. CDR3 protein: CASSFVEETQYF. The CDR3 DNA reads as TGTGCCAGCAGCTTCGTTGAAGAGACCCAGTACTTC.